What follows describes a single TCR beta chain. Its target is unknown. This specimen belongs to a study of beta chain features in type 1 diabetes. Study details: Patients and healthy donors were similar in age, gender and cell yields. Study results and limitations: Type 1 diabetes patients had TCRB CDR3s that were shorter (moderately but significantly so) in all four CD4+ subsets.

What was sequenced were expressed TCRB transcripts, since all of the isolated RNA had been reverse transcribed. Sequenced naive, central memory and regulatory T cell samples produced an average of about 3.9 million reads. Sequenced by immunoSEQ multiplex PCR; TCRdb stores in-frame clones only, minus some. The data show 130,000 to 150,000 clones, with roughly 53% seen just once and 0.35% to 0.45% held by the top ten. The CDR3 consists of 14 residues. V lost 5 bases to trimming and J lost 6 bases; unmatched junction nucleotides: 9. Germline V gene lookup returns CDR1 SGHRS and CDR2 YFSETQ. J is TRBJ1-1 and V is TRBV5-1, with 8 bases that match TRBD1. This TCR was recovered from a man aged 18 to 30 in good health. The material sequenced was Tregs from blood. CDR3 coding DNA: TGCGCCAGCAGACTAGGACAGGGAGCATCTGAAGCTTTCTTT. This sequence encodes CASRLGQGASEAFF.